The rows below give T cell receptor beta chains drawn from one sample of a study of CD4 and CD8 cells across lung adenocarcinoma regions. MiXCR was run by TCRdb on the PCR reads, yielding one entry per CDR3 protein. The sample holds more than 11,000 distinct CDR3 sequences, approximately 40% seen once. The specimen was CD4+ T cells from the center of a lung tumor. The receptors come from a male donor with lung adenocarcinoma. The CD4 and CD8 labels of this study may be unreliable. Both conserved end residues are part of each CDR3. The order of the fields is clone size, V gene, J gene, D gene, CDR3 protein, CDR3 DNA. A D gene is named only where the DNA matches it firmly. Where a row states a size, it is once, few, many or the class of an expanded clone; other rows omit it.

>once|TRBV6-1|TRBJ2-1|TRBD1
CASTLSSTGGKTQFF
TGTGCCAGCACCCTCTCGTCGACAGGGGGCAAGACCCAGTTCTTC
>many|TRBV7-6|TRBJ2-1|TRBD1
CASSSGTGTLEQFF
TGTGCCAGCAGCTCCGGGACAGGGACCCTTGAGCAGTTCTTC
>NA|TRBV6-1|TRBJ2-1|NA
CASGGLGLYNEQFF
TGTGCCAGCGGGGGGTTGGGACTTTACAATGAGCAGTTCTTC
>many|TRBV4-1|TRBJ2-3|NA
CASSQERQNTDTQYF
TGCGCCAGCAGCCAAGAGCGACAGAACACAGATACGCAGTATTTT
>NA|TRBV30|TRBJ2-2|NA
CAWSPQPTGELFF
TGTGCCTGGAGTCCCCAGCCCACCGGGGAGCTGTTTTTT
>few|TRBV7-6|TRBJ2-7|TRBD2
CASSHRGGTSGRIHEQYF
TGTGCCAGCAGCCATAGGGGCGGGACTAGCGGGAGGATCCACGAGCAGTACTTC
>NA|TRBV20-1|TRBJ2-3|TRBD2
CSATGGRVMDTQYF
TGCAGTGCTACGGGAGGTCGGGTCATGGATACGCAGTATTTT
>few|TRBV10-1|TRBJ2-7|NA
CASRRRGLYEQYF
TGCGCCAGCCGGCGGAGAGGACTGTACGAGCAGTACTTC
>NA|TRBV6-1|TRBJ2-1|NA
CASSQMAVAKNEQFF
TGTGCCAGCAGTCAGATGGCGGTGGCCAAAAATGAGCAGTTTTTT
>few|TRBV4-1|TRBJ2-1|NA
CASSQLRLVRPYNEQFF
TGCGCCAGCAGCCAACTGAGGTTGGTGCGGCCCTACAATGAGCAGTTCTTC
>NA|TRBV15|TRBJ2-1|NA
CATSRPPEGQFF
TGTGCCACCAGCAGACCACCTGAAGGGCAGTTCTTC
>once|TRBV6-4|TRBJ2-5|NA
CASAGRGGGVKETQYF
TGTGCCAGCGCGGGGCGTGGGGGCGGGGTCAAAGAGACCCAGTATTTC
>medium-sized|TRBV7-2|TRBJ2-1|TRBD2
CASSFLAGPGEQFF
TGTGCCAGCAGCTTCCTAGCGGGACCGGGTGAGCAGTTCTTC
>few|TRBV6-1|TRBJ2-3|TRBD2
CASRGAERGLADTQYF
TGTGCCAGCAGGGGCGCGGAGAGAGGACTAGCAGATACGCAGTATTTT
>NA|TRBV7-2|TRBJ2-5|NA
CANSPIGGGETQYF
TGTGCCAACAGCCCCATAGGGGGGGGGGAGACCCAGTACTTC
>medium-sized|TRBV6-1|TRBJ2-1|TRBD2
CASSEKRGSYNEQFF
TGTGCCAGCAGTGAAAAGCGGGGGAGCTACAATGAGCAGTTCTTC
>NA|TRBV5-1|TRBJ2-3|NA
CASSVGNQDTQYF
TGCGCCAGCAGCGTGGGCAATCAAGATACGCAGTATTTT
>NA|TRBV7-6|TRBJ2-1|NA
CASSLEGGYNEQFF
TGTGCCAGCAGCTTAGAGGGGGGCTACAATGAGCAGTTCTTC